These 27 T cell receptor beta chains originate from one sample sequenced in a study of a mutant IDH1 vaccine in newly diagnosed glioma. The time point: week 35, safety follow-up. It was 300 ug of mutant IDH1 20-mer peptide that made up each vaccine dose, given with topical imiquimod. For these TCRs, the target antigens are not known. The protocol was immunoSEQ multiplex PCR, while the TCRdb copy is restricted to in-frame clones and leaves out a portion. The repertoire holds about 48,000 clones, with 65% to 80% as singletons. This material consisted of PBMCs, taken from a glioma patient whose treatment included an IDH1 peptide vaccine. The receptors originated from a man aged 40-55 years with glioma.

Only one count was recorded for this clone. CDR3 residues: CASSFGTSIYEQYF. The CDR3 coding sequence is TGTGCCAGCAGCTTCGGGACTAGCATCTACGAGCAGTACTTC. The chain couples TRBV7-9 to TRBJ2-7, with 9 bases fitting TRBD2. Germline CDR1 reads SEHNR; CDR2 reads FQNEAQ (reference sequence). J gave up 3 bases and V 3 bases, and 3 bases lay outside the gene matches. CDR3 length: 14 amino acids.

CDR3 loop: CASRRTGAEAFF. The CDR3 DNA reads as TGCGCCAGCAGGCGGACAGGCGCTGAAGCTTTCTTT. This chain joins TRBV10-2 and TRBJ1-1; 7 positions match TRBD1. Germline CDR1 is WSHSY and CDR2 is SAAADI. The CDR3 runs to 12 residues. J gave up 6 bases and V 6 bases, and 4 bases lay outside the gene matches.

The chain combines TRBV30 with TRBJ2-1; the match to TRBD2 covers 14 bases. With V trimmed by 4 bases and J by 10 bases, 9 bases remained unmatched. The CDR3 consists of 15 residues. Germline values: CDR1 GTSNPN, CDR2 SVGIG (reference sequence). The CDR3 loop reads CAWTGTSGGRGEQFF. The CDR3 nucleotides read TGTGCCTGGACTGGGACTAGCGGGGGCCGAGGGGAGCAGTTCTTC.

CDR3 sequence: CASSEEGGGDTQYF. CDR3 in DNA: TGCGCCAGCAGTGAGGAGGGGGGGGGCGATACGCAGTATTTT. The rearrangement uses TRBV10-2 and TRBJ2-3; D might be TRBD2 (7 bases). CDR1 and CDR2 (germline): WSHSY, SAAADI. This CDR3 is built from 14 residues. The germline V and J ends were trimmed by 2 bases and 6 bases, with 12 bases remaining between them.

The rearrangement joins TRBV5-1 to TRBJ1-1; D remains ambiguous. Germline V gene sequence: CDR1 SGHRS, CDR2 YFSETQ. The CDR3 consists of 14 residues. With 0 bases removed from V and 1 base from J, the gap between germline ends came to 7 bases. CDR3 amino acids: CASSLGRQNTEAFF. The CDR3 DNA follows: TGCGCCAGCAGCTTGGGTCGACAGAACACTGAAGCTTTCTTT.

The chain recombines TRBV7-9 with TRBJ2-3, with D tentatively TRBD2 (5 bases). The germline CDR1 and CDR2 sequences are SEHNR and FQNEAQ (reference sequence). Deletions cut 3 bases from V and 4 bases from J, with 14 bases between. This CDR3 region has 15 residues. The CDR3 loop is CASSFRTSFSDTQYF. CDR3 in DNA: TGTGCCAGCAGCTTCCGAACTAGTTTCTCAGATACGCAGTATTTT.

The chain is built from TRBV4-1 and TRBJ1-2, with D possibly being TRBD1 (5 bases). Germline-derived CDR1 and CDR2 are MGHRA and YSYEKL. The CDR3 runs 13 residues. V dropped 1 base and J dropped 12 bases, with 15 bases sitting between them. The CDR3 DNA reads TGCGCCAGCAGCCAAGGACAATGGGGGAAGAACACCTTC. It specifies CASSQGQWGKNTF.

The genes are TRBV6-1 and TRBJ2-3, with D possibly being TRBD1 (5 bases). Trimming pared 7 bases from V and 4 bases from J, leaving 18 bases between. In germline, CDR1 is MNHNS, CDR2 SASEGT. The CDR3 runs to 15 residues. The DNA for the CDR3 is TGTGCCAGCAAGGGCCAGCAGGGAAGAGCAGATACGCAGTATTTT. It encodes CASKGQQGRADTQYF.

The gene calls are TRBV10-3 and TRBJ1-2; TRBD1 matches 8 bases. V lost 0 bases to trimming and J lost 4 bases; unmatched junction nucleotides: 4. CDR3 length equals 15 residues. Germline values: CDR1 ENHRY, CDR2 SYGVKD. The CDR3, as DNA: TGTGCCATCAGTGAGTCGATTGACAGGGGCTATGGCTACACCTTC. Its translation is CAISESIDRGYGYTF.

This clone has a handful of counts. The chain has TRBV27 and TRBJ1-2; possibly TRBD1 for D (5 bases). This CDR3 has 13 amino acids. V was shortened by 2 bases and J by 5 bases, with 9 bases between the two germline ends. Germline values: CDR1 MNHEY, CDR2 SMNVEV (reference sequence). CDR3 sequence (DNA): TGTGCCAGCAGTTTAGGGGGGTGGTATGGCTACACCTTC. It yields the protein CASSLGGWYGYTF.

The V and J genes are TRBV27 and TRBJ2-2, with TRBD2 matching 8 bases. CDR1 MNHEY and CDR2 SMNVEV come from the germline V gene (reference sequence). Trimming at V came to 4 bases and at J to 1 base, leaving 5 bases not matched to a gene. CDR3 length equals 16 residues. In DNA form, the CDR3 reads TGTGCCAGCAGTTCCCCCCTAGCGGGGAACACCGGGGAGCTGTTTTTT. It translates to CASSSPLAGNTGELFF.

The chain carries TRBV2 and TRBJ1-6, with D uncertain. The CDR3 runs to 13 residues. V was cut by 8 bases and J by 8 bases, with 13 bases left in between. Germline assignment: CDR1 SNHLY and CDR2 FYNNEI. In DNA, the CDR3 is TGTGCCAGCGTAAGGACCGACTATTCACCCCTCCACTTT. Encoded protein: CASVRTDYSPLHF.

The chain employs TRBV4-1 and TRBJ1-4; tentatively, D is TRBD1 (5 bases). Trimming shortened V by 3 bases and J by 8 bases, and 19 bases separated the two germline ends. This CDR3 contains 16 residues. Germline V gene sequence: CDR1 MGHRA, CDR2 YSYEKL. CDR3 DNA: TGCGCCAGCAGCCAGAGGGGCCCGGGGTTAAAGGAAAAACTGTTTTTT. It codes for CASSQRGPGLKEKLFF.

The V call is TRBV27, the J call TRBJ1-4; 7 bases are shared with TRBD1. The V gene's germline CDR1 is MNHEY and CDR2 SMNVEV (reference sequence). The CDR3 extends over 15 amino acids. With V trimmed by 6 bases and J by 3 bases, 7 bases remained unmatched. The CDR3 DNA reads as TGTGCCAGCAGCCCACAGGGGAACCCTAATGAAAAACTGTTTTTT. Encoded protein: CASSPQGNPNEKLFF. The entire variable domain, with the rest obtained from reference TRBV27 and TRBJ1-4, is as follows: EAQVTQNPRYLITVTGKKLTVTCSQNMNHEYMSWYRQDPGLGLRQIYYSMNVEVTDKGDVPEGYKVSRKEKRNFPLILESPSPNQTSLYFCASSPQGNPNEKLFFGSGTQLSVL.

This clone was seen more than once but under ten times. The chain combines TRBV11-3 with TRBJ1-3, with D unclear. V was shortened by 0 bases and J by 2 bases, with 8 bases between the two germline ends. The CDR3 is 15 amino acids. Germline CDR1 and CDR2: SGHNT and YENEEA. The CDR3 region is CASSLEGSAGNTIYF. Here the CDR3 DNA reads TGTGCCAGCAGCTTAGAGGGATCTGCTGGAAACACCATATATTTT.

The chain uses TRBV27 and TRBJ1-1; D is uncertain. Germline-derived CDR1 and CDR2 are MNHEY and SMNVEV (reference sequence). The length of the CDR3 is 15 residues. Trimming left V 2 bases short and J 1 base short, with 11 bases between. The CDR3 reads CASSLRGFGNTEAFF. CDR3 DNA sequence: TGTGCCAGCAGTTTACGAGGGTTCGGGAACACTGAAGCTTTCTTT.

The rearrangement joins TRBV5-5 to TRBJ2-7; perhaps TRBD1 as D (5 bases). Germline assignment: CDR1 SGHKS and CDR2 YYEKEE (reference sequence). V was shortened by 4 bases and J by 3 bases, with 8 bases between the two germline ends. This CDR3 is built from 12 residues. The CDR3 region is CASSRQNYEQYF. CDR3 nucleotide sequence: TGTGCCAGCAGCAGACAGAACTACGAGCAGTACTTC.

This chain uses TRBV7-9 with TRBJ2-7; no clear D. The CDR3 is 16 amino acids. Germline V gives CDR1 SEHNR, CDR2 FQNEAQ (reference sequence). V gave up 4 bases and J gave up 5 bases, with 21 bases separating them. The chain's CDR3 is CASSSDKGKVINEQYF. The CDR3 coding sequence is TGTGCCAGCAGCTCAGACAAGGGAAAGGTCATCAACGAGCAGTACTTC.

The V gene is TRBV9, the J gene TRBJ1-5, with 7 bases lining up with TRBD1. The CDR3 runs 17 residues. Germline values: CDR1 SGDLS, CDR2 YYNGEE. The V gene end was trimmed by 4 bases and the J gene end by 6 bases; junction bases not matched to a gene: 16. This CDR3 reads CASSPGGGGGHGQPQHF. For the CDR3, the DNA is TGTGCCAGCAGCCCCGGGGGTGGAGGGGGCCATGGTCAGCCCCAGCATTTT. Looking up the rest from reference TRBV9 and TRBJ1-5 gives the full variable domain: DSGVTQTPKHLITATGQRVTLRCSPRSGDLSVYWYQQSLDQGLQFLIQYYNGEERAKGNILERFSAQQFPDLHSELNLSSLELGDSALYFCASSPGGGGGHGQPQHFGDGTRLSIL.

This clone was seen only once. The chain joins TRBV15 to TRBJ2-2, with D perhaps TRBD1 (6 bases). CDR3 length: 14 residues. Trimming stripped 8 bases from V and 0 bases from J, with 10 bases between. Germline V CDR1 and CDR2: LNHNV, YYDKDF (reference sequence). CDR3 bases: TGTGCCACCTCCGGGACAACGAACACCGGGGAGCTGTTTTTT. Its translation is CATSGTTNTGELFF. Full variable domain (rest looked up from reference TRBV15 and TRBJ2-2): DAMVIQNPRYQVTQFGKPVTLSCSQTLNHNVMYWYQQKSSQAPKLLFHYYDKDFNNEADTPDNFQSRRPNTSFCFLDIRSPGLGDTAMYLCATSGTTNTGELFFGEGSRLTVL.

Only a few counts were recorded for this clone. The chain uses TRBV2 and TRBJ1-1; D is ambiguous. The germline gives CDR1 SNHLY, CDR2 FYNNEI. V was clipped by 2 bases and J by 10 bases, with 8 bases between them. There are 11 residues in the CDR3. In nucleotides, the CDR3 is TGTGCCAGCAGTGAACGCGGCGGAGCTTTCTTT. Translated, it gives CASSERGGAFF.

The chain is built from TRBV2 and TRBJ1-4, with D unresolved. This CDR3 has 16 residues. V gave up 1 base and J gave up 0 bases, with 9 bases separating them. Per the germline V gene, CDR1 is SNHLY and CDR2 is FYNNEI. The CDR3 loop is CASSEGLPTTNEKLFF. The CDR3, as DNA: TGTGCCAGCAGTGAAGGACTGCCTACAACTAATGAAAAACTGTTTTTT.

The CDR3 is CASSQGWAGRGLNTEAFF. Here the CDR3 DNA reads TGTGCCAGCAGCCAGGGGTGGGCCGGGCGGGGTCTGAACACTGAAGCTTTCTTT. The chain links TRBV7-2 to TRBJ1-1, with D tentatively TRBD1 (6 bases). Germline CDR1 is SGHTA and CDR2 is FQGNSA. V dropped 5 bases and J dropped 0 bases, with 22 bases sitting between them. There are 18 residues in the CDR3. Based on the CDR3 plus reference TRBV7-2 and TRBJ1-1, the full variable domain is GAGVSQSPSNKVTEKGKDVELRCDPISGHTALYWYRQSLGQGLEFLIYFQGNSAPDKSGLPSDRFSAERTGGSVSTLTIQRTQQEDSAVYLCASSQGWAGRGLNTEAFFGQGTRLTVV.

The genes are TRBV5-1 and TRBJ2-3; 9 bases are a match to TRBD2. The CDR3 is 16 residues long. J lost 4 bases, V lost 0 bases, and 6 bases had no gene match. Germline-derived CDR1 and CDR2 are SGHRS and YFSETQ. Written as DNA, the CDR3 is TGCGCCAGCAGCTTGGGCGGTGGCGGGGGGGCAGATACGCAGTATTTT. Protein product: CASSLGGGGGADTQYF.

In its sample, this clone was seen once. The rearrangement uses TRBV13 and TRBJ1-2; a weak D match, TRBD1 (6 bases). Germline V gene sequence: CDR1 PRHDT, CDR2 FYEKMQ (reference sequence). V was shortened by 0 bases and J by 6 bases, with 14 bases between the two germline ends. CDR3 length: 15 residues. The CDR3 region has the DNA TGTGCCAGCAGCTTAGGCCGTTCAGGGACAAATGGCTACACCTTC. It yields the protein CASSLGRSGTNGYTF.

The rearrangement uses TRBV15 and TRBJ2-7; D possibly corresponds to TRBD2 (5 bases). The CDR3 is made up of 12 amino acids. Trimming stripped 6 bases from V and 6 bases from J, with 12 bases between. Per germline, CDR1 LNHNV and CDR2 YYDKDF (reference sequence). DNA for the CDR3: TGTGCCACCAGTCACTGGGAGAGCGAGCAGTACTTC. This codes for CATSHWESEQYF.

V is TRBV18 and J is TRBJ1-3, with D hard to call. Trimming took off 6 bases at V and 0 bases at J, with 9 bases between the two ends. Per the germline V gene, CDR1 is KGHSH and CDR2 is LQKENI. The CDR3 covers 14 residues. The CDR3 DNA reads as TGTGCCAGCTCGGACGGCATCTCTGGAAACACCATATATTTT. Amino acids: CASSDGISGNTIYF. Variable domain in full (rest from reference TRBV18 and TRBJ1-3): NAGVMQNPRHLVRRRGQEARLRCSPMKGHSHVYWYRQLPEEGLKFMVYLQKENIIDESGMPKERFSAEFPKEGPSILRIQQVVRGDSAAYFCASSDGISGNTIYFGEGSWLTVV.